The present entry profiles one T cell receptor beta chain with its context. The target of this receptor is not known. No much larger clone exists at a distance of one base, and base qualities are not known. V is pared back by 1 base and J by 2 bases, with 12 bases lying between the germline termini. Counted from cysteine to phenylalanine, this CDR3 has 17 amino acids. CDR3 DNA is the only sequence kept; it has 51 bases, read in frame from the first base. The germline V gene encodes CDR1 MGHDK and CDR2 SYGVNS. This sample is part of a study of blood T cells in healthy people across ages (dated by TCRdb to 2014 to 2015). Describing the broader study: In model experiments, roughly one uniquely barcoded TCR beta cDNA molecule per two T cells was captured by template switching. To track age-related changes in TCR beta repertoire diversity, the study relied on deep sequencing normalized with unique cDNA molecular identifiers. Donors were grouped into four age groups: young (average roughly 15 years), middle-aged (39), aged (around 66) and long-lived (just over 80). To avoid experimental bias, donors of different ages were spread randomly across the sequencing lanes. The study analyzed two additional independent replicas of 1 million unique cDNA reads from the same blood draw for two donors, one aged 18 to 30 and one aged 80 or older. What the work shows at the level of the full study, not this receptor alone: Because donor CMV infection status was unknown, age-related changes in expanded clonotypes were potentially confounded. As age increased, observed TCR beta diversity per million T cells dropped in a roughly linear way, and a significant reduction was already evident by age about 36. Conclusive comparison of naive and antigen-experienced compartments was prevented by the profiling of bulk unsorted PBMCs. Estimates of total diversity based on one million sequenced T cells were considered lower bounds and underestimates. Compared with the aged group, the long-lived group had more naive CD4+ T cells, fewer expanded clones and increased TCR diversity, suggesting age selection. Observed TCR beta diversity correlated strongly with the percentage of naive T cells measured by flow cytometry.

The 39 donors, aged about 6 to 95 years, were systemically healthy Caucasian individuals from Russia. Each donor gave ten milliliters of peripheral blood, drawn into EDTA-treated Vacutainer tubes. Ficoll-Paque density-gradient centrifugation was used to isolate PBMCs, with at least 7 million obtained per sample. Trizol reagent was used to extract total RNA from the PBMCs, yielding at least 5.5 micrograms per sample. For every donor, an aliquot of PBMCs went through flow cytometry to measure the percentages of naive CD45RAhigh/CD27high T cells. The method behind the library was 5' RACE. TCRdb shows the sequencer as Illumina HiSeq 2500. A second 7 to 11 cycle PCR used a sample-barcoded 5' primer and a J-beta primer mix. A unique molecular identifier was introduced onto each TCR beta cDNA molecule by a template-switch 5' adaptor carrying 12 random nucleotides. Each sample yielded at least 2.5 million CDR3-containing paired-end reads. All of the RNA was converted into first-strand cDNA using the Mint cDNA synthesis kit, with a TRBC-specific oligonucleotide serving as the primer. After uracil-DNA glycosylase treatment, a first 18-cycle PCR used universal primers M1SS and BC2_uni_R on all cDNA. In the authors' own workflow: For normalization, 1 million high-quality reads were randomly selected from each sample, with every read carrying a distinct molecular identifier. Reads with shared molecular identifiers were discarded instead of being binned into consensus sequences. MiTCR, set to a Q25 quality threshold and the strictest error-elimination algorithm, was used for CDR3 identification, clonotype clustering and error correction. A nonparametric unseen species model with Euler transformation was used to estimate lower-bound total TCR beta diversity. TCRdb applied fastp at Q25 and MiXCR to the public reads, then kept only in-frame beta chains. CDR3 protein sequences are deduplicated, and each keeps its most common genes and DNA. V and J calls and clone size were set by TCRdb, not the authors. This sample comprises approximately 800,000 distinct CDR3 sequences, 58% of them detected only once. 20% to 25% of the sample belongs to the ten largest clones.

The sequence derives from a man aged 25 to 40 in good health. Material: blood. The V gene is TRBV25-1 and the J gene is TRBJ2-6, and possibly TRBD1, on 6 matching bases. Here is the DNA: TGTGCCAGCAGTGAATTTGGACAGTACCCTGGGGCCAACGTCCTGACTTTC. Translated, it gives CASSEFGQYPGANVLTF. Full variable domain (CDR3 extended with the reference TRBV25-1 and TRBJ2-6 proteins): EADIYQTPRYLVIGTGKKITLECSQTMGHDKMYWYQQDPGMELHLIHYSYGVNSTEKGDLSSESTVSRIRTEHFPLTLESARPSHTSQYLCASSEFGQYPGANVLTFGAGSRLTVL.